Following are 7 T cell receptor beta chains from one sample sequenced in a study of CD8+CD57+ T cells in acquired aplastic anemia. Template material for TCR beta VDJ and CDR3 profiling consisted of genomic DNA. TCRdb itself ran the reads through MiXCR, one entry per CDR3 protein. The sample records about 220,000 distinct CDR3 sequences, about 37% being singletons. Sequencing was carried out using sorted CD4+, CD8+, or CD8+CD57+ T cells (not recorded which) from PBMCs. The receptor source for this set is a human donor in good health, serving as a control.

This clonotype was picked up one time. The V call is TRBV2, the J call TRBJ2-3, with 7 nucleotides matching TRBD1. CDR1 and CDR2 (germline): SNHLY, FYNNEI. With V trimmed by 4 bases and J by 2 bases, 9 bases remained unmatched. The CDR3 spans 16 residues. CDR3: CASSGLHRGDTDTQYF. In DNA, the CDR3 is TGTGCCAGCAGTGGCCTCCACAGGGGCGACACAGATACGCAGTATTTT.

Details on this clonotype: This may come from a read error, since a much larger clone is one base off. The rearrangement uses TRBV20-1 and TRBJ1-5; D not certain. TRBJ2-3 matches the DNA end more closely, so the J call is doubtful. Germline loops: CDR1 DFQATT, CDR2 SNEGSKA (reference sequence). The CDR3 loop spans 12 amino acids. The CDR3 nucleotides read TGCAGTGCAAACGAAGGGAATCAGCCCCAGTATTTT. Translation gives CSANEGNQPQYF.

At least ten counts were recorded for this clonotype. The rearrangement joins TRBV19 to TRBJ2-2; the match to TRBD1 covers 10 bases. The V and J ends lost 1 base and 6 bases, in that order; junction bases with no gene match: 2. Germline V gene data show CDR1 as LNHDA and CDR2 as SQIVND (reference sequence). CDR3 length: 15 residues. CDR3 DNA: TGTGCCAGTAGTATAGGGGACAGGGGCTCCGGGGAGCTGTTTTTT. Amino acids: CASSIGDRGSGELFF.

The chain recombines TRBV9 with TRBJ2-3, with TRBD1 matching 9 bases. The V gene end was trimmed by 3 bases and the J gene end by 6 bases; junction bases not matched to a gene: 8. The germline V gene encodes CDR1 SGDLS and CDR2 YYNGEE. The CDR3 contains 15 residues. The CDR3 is CASSDGQGPGDTQYF. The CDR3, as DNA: TGTGCCAGCAGCGATGGACAGGGGCCAGGGGATACGCAGTATTTT.

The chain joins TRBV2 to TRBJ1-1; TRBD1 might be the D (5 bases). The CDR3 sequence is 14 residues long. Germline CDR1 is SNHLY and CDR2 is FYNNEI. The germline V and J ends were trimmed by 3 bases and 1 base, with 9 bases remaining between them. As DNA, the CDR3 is TGTGCCAGCAGTGAGAGGCAGGGGAACACTGAAGCTTTCTTT. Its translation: CASSERQGNTEAFF.

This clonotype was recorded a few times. CDR3 sequence reads: CASSGAGAEAFF. The CDR3 nucleotides read TGTGCCAGCAGTGGAGCGGGTGCTGAAGCTTTCTTT. This chain uses TRBV2 with TRBJ1-1; D not resolved. Trimming left V 4 bases short and J 6 bases short, with 9 bases between. Per germline, CDR1 SNHLY and CDR2 FYNNEI. The CDR3 loop spans 12 amino acids.

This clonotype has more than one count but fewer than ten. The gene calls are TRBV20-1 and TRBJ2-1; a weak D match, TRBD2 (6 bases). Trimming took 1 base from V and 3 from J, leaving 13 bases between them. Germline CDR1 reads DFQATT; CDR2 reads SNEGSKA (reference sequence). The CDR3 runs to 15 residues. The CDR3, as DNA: TGCAGTGCTAGAGGGGGTGCGGGGAACTACAATGAGCAGTTCTTC. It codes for CSARGGAGNYNEQFF.